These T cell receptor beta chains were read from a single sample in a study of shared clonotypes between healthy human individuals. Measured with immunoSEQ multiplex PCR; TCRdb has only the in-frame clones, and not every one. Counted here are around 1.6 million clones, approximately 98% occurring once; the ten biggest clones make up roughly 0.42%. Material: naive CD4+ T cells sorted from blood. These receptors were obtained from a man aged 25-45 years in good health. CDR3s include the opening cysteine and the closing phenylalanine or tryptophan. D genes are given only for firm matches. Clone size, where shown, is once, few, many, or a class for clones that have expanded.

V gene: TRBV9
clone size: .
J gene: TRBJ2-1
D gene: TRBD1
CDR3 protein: CASSAGTGLVNEQFF
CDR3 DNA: TGTGCCAGCAGCGCCGGGACAGGGCTCGTCAATGAGCAGTTCTTC

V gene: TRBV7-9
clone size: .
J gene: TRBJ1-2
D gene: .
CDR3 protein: CASSLAAAHSGYTF
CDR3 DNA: TGTGCCAGCAGCTTAGCGGCAGCGCACAGTGGCTACACCTTC

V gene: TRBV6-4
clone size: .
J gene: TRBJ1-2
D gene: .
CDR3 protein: CASRAGIGGYTF
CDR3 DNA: TGTGCCAGCCGGGCAGGGATAGGAGGCTACACCTTC

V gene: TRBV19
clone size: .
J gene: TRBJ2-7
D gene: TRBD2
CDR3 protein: CASRLSGGSPYEQYF
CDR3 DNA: TGTGCCAGTAGGCTGAGCGGGGGAAGTCCCTACGAGCAGTACTTC

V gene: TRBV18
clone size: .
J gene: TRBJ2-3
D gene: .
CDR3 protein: CASSWGSQDTQYF
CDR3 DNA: TGTGCCAGCTCATGGGGGTCCCAAGATACGCAGTATTTT

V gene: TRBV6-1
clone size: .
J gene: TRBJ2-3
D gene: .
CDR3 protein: CASSAWDFRTDTQYF
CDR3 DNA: TGTGCCAGCAGTGCATGGGACTTTCGAACAGATACGCAGTATTTT

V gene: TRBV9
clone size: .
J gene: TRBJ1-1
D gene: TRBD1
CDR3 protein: CASSFGTGDTEAFF
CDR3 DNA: TGTGCCAGCAGCTTCGGGACAGGGGACACTGAAGCTTTCTTT

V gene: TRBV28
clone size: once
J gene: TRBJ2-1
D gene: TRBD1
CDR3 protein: CASSATGGHNEQFF
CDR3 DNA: TGTGCCAGCAGCGCAACAGGGGGACACAATGAGCAGTTCTTC

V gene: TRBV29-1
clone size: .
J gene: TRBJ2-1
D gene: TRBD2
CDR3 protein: CSVEVRGRDYNEQFF
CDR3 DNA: TGCAGCGTTGAAGTTCGCGGGAGGGACTACAATGAGCAGTTCTTC

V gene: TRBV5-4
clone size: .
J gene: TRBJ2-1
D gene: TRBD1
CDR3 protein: CASSLAHYRTGGPRQFF
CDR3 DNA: TGTGCCAGCAGCTTGGCCCACTATCGGACAGGGGGGCCCCGACAGTTCTTC

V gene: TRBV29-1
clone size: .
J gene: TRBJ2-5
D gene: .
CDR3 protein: CSLLGGGETQYF
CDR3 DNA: TGCAGCCTCCTTGGGGGAGGAGAGACCCAGTACTTC

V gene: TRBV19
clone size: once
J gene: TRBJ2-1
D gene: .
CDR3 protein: CASSIVGGGSYNEQFF
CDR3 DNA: TGTGCCAGTAGTATAGTTGGGGGAGGCTCCTACAATGAGCAGTTCTTC

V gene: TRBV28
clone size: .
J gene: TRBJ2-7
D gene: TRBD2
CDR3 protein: CASITSGVPYEQYF
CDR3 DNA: TGTGCCAGCATCACTAGCGGGGTGCCCTACGAGCAGTACTTC

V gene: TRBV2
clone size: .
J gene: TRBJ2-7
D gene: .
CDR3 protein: CASSPGLPPSYEQYF
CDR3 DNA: TGTGCCAGCAGCCCGGGACTCCCACCCTCCTACGAGCAGTACTTC

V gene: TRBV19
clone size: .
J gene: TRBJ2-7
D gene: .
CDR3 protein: CASSIGLSVDEQYF
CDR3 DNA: TGTGCCAGTAGTATAGGACTCTCTGTTGACGAGCAGTACTTC

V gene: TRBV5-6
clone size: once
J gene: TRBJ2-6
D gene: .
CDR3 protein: CASSFRSSGANVLTF
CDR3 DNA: TGTGCCAGCAGCTTCCGATCCTCTGGGGCCAACGTCCTGACTTTC

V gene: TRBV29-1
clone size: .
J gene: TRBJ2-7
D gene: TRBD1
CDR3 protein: CSVEDRTGGVYEQYF
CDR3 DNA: TGCAGCGTTGAAGATCGAACAGGGGGCGTTTACGAGCAGTACTTC

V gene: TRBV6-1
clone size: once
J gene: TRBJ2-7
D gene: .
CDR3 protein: CASSDGSVEQYF
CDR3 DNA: TGTGCCAGCAGTGACGGCTCCGTCGAGCAGTACTTC

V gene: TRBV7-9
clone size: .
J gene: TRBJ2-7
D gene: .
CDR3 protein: CASSQEDQAYEQYF
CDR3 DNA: TGTGCCAGCAGCCAGGAGGACCAGGCCTACGAGCAGTACTTC

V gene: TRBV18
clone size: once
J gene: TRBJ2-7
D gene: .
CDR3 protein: CASSQSGGPAYEQYF
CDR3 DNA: TGTGCCAGCTCACAATCTGGGGGTCCTGCCTACGAGCAGTACTTC

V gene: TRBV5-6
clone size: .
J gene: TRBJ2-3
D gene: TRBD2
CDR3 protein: CASSFGLAGSTDTQYF
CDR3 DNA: TGTGCCAGCAGCTTCGGGCTAGCGGGAAGCACAGATACGCAGTATTTT

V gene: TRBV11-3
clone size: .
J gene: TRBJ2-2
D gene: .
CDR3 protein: CASSSETTGELFF
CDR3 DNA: TGTGCCAGCAGCTCCGAGACTACCGGGGAGCTGTTTTTT

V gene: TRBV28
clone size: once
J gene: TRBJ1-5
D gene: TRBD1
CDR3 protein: CASSMDRGNQPQHF
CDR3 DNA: TGTGCCAGCAGTATGGACAGGGGTAATCAGCCCCAGCATTTT

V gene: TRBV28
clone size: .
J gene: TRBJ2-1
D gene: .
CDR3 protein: CASTLYNEQFF
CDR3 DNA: TGTGCCAGCACGCTGTACAATGAGCAGTTCTTC

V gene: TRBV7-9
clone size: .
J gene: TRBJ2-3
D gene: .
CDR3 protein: CASSLWPGGTDTQYF
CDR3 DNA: TGTGCCAGCAGCTTATGGCCAGGAGGCACAGATACGCAGTATTTT

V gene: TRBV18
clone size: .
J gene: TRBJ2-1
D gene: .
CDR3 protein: CASSPSRGYNEQFF
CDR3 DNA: TGTGCCAGCTCACCTAGCAGGGGCTACAATGAGCAGTTCTTC

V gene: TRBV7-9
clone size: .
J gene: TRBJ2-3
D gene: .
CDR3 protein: CASSPGTLVHTDTQYF
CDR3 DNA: TGTGCCAGCAGCCCGGGGACCCTCGTTCATACAGATACGCAGTATTTT

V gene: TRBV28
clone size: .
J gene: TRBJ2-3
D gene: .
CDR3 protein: CASSRISGITDTQYF
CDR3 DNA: TGTGCCAGCAGCCGAATCTCAGGGATCACAGATACGCAGTATTTT

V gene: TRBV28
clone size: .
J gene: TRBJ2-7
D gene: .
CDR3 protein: CASGRQPYEQYF
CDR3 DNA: TGTGCCAGCGGTAGACAGCCCTACGAGCAGTACTTC

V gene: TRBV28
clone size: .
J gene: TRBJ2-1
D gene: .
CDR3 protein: CASKVGGSSYNEQFF
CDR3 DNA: TGTGCCAGCAAGGTGGGCGGAAGCTCCTACAATGAGCAGTTCTTC

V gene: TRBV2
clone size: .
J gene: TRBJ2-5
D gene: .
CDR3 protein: CASSEDLRGTETQYF
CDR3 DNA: TGTGCCAGCAGTGAAGACTTAAGGGGTACTGAGACCCAGTACTTC

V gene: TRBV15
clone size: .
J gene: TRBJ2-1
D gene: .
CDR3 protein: CATKPASQGLDNEQFF
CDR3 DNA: TGTGCCACCAAACCGGCGTCGCAGGGGCTTGACAATGAGCAGTTCTTC

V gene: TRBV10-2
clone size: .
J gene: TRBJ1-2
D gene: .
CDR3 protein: CASSETSTYGYTF
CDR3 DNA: TGCGCCAGCAGTGAGACAAGTACCTATGGCTACACCTTC

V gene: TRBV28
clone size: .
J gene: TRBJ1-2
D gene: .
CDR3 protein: CASSLGNGYTF
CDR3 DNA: TGTGCCAGCAGTTTAGGGAATGGCTACACCTTC

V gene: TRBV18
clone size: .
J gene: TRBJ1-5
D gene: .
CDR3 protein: CASSQLRGLGQPQHF
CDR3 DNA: TGTGCCAGCTCACAGCTCAGGGGATTGGGGCAGCCCCAGCATTTT

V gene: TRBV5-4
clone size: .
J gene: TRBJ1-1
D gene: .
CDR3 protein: CASSLVRGQTEAFF
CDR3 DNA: TGTGCCAGCAGCTTGGTTCGGGGTCAGACTGAAGCTTTCTTT

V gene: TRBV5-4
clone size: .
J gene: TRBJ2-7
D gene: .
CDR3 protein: CASSLEGTNEQYF
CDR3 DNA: TGTGCCAGCAGTTTAGAGGGCACAAACGAGCAGTACTTC

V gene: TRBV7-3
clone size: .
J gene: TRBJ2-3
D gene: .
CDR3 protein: CASSPLAASTDTQYF
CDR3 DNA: TGTGCCAGCAGCCCACTAGCCGCAAGCACAGATACGCAGTATTTT

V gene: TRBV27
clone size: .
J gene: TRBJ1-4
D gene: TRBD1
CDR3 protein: CASSQRRRGEKLFF
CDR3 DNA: TGTGCCAGCAGTCAGAGGCGCAGGGGGGAAAAACTGTTTTTT

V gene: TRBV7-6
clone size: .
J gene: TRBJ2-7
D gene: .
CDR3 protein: CASSSLIVGDYEQYF
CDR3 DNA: TGTGCCAGCAGCTCCCTCATAGTCGGGGACTACGAGCAGTACTTC

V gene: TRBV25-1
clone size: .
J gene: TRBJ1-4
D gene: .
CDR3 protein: CASSEYGGGRNEKLFF
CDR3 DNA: TGTGCCAGCAGTGAATATGGGGGAGGGAGAAATGAAAAACTGTTTTTT

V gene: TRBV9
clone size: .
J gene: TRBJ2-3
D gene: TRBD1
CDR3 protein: CASSVGGTGYGTQYF
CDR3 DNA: TGTGCCAGCAGCGTAGGAGGGACAGGGTATGGTACGCAGTATTTT

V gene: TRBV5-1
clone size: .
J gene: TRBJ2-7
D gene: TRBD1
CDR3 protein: CASSLVGDRAYEQYF
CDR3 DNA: TGCGCCAGCAGCTTGGTTGGGGACAGGGCCTACGAGCAGTACTTC

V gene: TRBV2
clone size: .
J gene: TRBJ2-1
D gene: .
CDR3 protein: CASSELALNEQFF
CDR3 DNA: TGTGCCAGCAGTGAGTTGGCGTTAAATGAGCAGTTCTTC

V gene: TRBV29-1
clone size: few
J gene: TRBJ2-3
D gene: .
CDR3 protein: CRVQGRTTDTQYF
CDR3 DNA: TGCAGGGTTCAAGGTAGAACCACAGATACGCAGTATTTT

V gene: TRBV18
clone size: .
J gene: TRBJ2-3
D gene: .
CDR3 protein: CASSPSSSTDTQYF
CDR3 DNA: TGTGCCAGCTCACCCTCCTCGAGCACAGATACGCAGTATTTT

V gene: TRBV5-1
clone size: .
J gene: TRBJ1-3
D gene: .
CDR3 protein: CASSLGGGSGNTIYF
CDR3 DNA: TGCGCCAGCAGCTTAGGCGGAGGCTCTGGAAACACCATATATTTT

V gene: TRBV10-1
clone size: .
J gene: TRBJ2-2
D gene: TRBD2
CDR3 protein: CASRERETTGELFF
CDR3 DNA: TGCGCCAGCAGGGAGCGGGAGACGACCGGGGAGCTGTTTTTT

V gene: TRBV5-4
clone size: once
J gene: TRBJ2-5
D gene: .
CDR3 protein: CASSLVLGEEETQYF
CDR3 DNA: TGTGCCAGCAGCTTGGTTTTGGGGGAGGAAGAGACCCAGTACTTC